This T cell receptor (beta chain) was captured by sequencing in a study of T cells after yellow fever vaccination. TCRdb used MiXCR to reprocess the 5' RACE reads, holding one entry per CDR3 protein. The sample shows about 550,000 distinct CDR3 sequences, 15% to 20% of them seen only once. The CDR3 covers 13 residues. The germline V gene encodes CDR1 MNHEY and CDR2 SMNVEV (reference sequence). Trimming removed 4 bases from V and 8 bases from J, with 12 bases in between. The starting material was PBMCs, obtained 15 days after the yellow fever booster vaccination. J is TRBJ2-1 and V is TRBV27; D is perhaps TRBD1 (5 bases). The TCR comes from a man in his thirties or forties who received the YFV17D yellow fever vaccine. As DNA, the CDR3 is TGTGCCAGCAGTTACCAGGGCCGATATGAGCAGTTCTTC. Translating it yields CASSYQGRYEQFF.